Presented here are 2 T cell receptor beta chains from one specimen sequenced in a study of response to subunit inactivated influenza vaccine. Each CDR3 protein gets one entry after TCRdb re-called the RT-PCR reads with MiXCR. The sample includes fewer than 750,000 distinct CDR3 sequences, roughly 15% of them seen just once. This specimen was PBMCs from blood, taken less than 13 days after vaccination. Every receptor here comes from a man over 45 who received an inactivated influenza vaccine.

The genes are TRBV7-9 and TRBJ2-5; a possible D gene is TRBD1 (6 bases). Germline values: CDR1 SEHNR, CDR2 FQNEAQ (reference sequence). Trimming shortened V by 7 bases and J by 4 bases, and 22 bases separated the two germline ends. The CDR3 is made up of 16 amino acids. The CDR3 here is CASTEPLSTGGETQYF. CDR3 sequence (DNA): TGTGCCAGCACCGAACCATTGTCGACAGGCGGAGAGACCCAGTACTTC.

This clonotype turned up a few times. The chain recombines TRBV6-1 with TRBJ2-5; 8 nucleotides agree with TRBD2. The CDR3 contains 16 residues. The V and J ends lost 5 bases and 5 bases, in that order; junction bases with no gene match: 13. The germline V gene encodes CDR1 MNHNS and CDR2 SASEGT. CDR3 nucleotide sequence: TGTGCCAGCAGTAAAAGACCACGGGGGGGAGGGGAGACCCAGTACTTC. Amino acid sequence: CASSKRPRGGGETQYF.